What follows is one T cell receptor beta chain and its context. This clonotype appeared a few times. There is no known antigen for this receptor. It has no much larger one-base neighbor in the sample; base qualities were not kept. This specimen belongs to a study of identical twins (dated by TCRdb to 2016 to 2017). About the investigation overall: To test whether fetal clonotypes persist, the study used deep sequencing on TCR alpha and beta repertoires from monozygotic twins, unrelated adults of various ages, and cord blood. To rule out contamination, the twin experiments were replicated at different times with different library preparation protocols.

Only healthy Caucasian donors were included. Three unrelated non-twin adults were also sequenced: a male aged 18 to 29, a male aged 50 to 60 and a female aged 50 to 60. Miltenyi CD45RO+ enrichment and human naive T-cell isolation kits were used to isolate memory (CD45RO+) and naive T cells from PBMC. Results and caveats for the whole study, not just this receptor: Recombination models systematically underestimated out-of-frame TCR alpha sharing in monozygotic twins but agreed with sharing between unrelated individuals. Zero-insertion analyses could be partly confounded by invariant T cells such as MAIT and iNKT, although diverse VJ usage argued against such confounding for most clonotypes. Out-of-frame TCR alpha sequences shared between twins showed an excess of low generation-probability sequences compared with coincidental sharing between unrelated individuals. Because the same donors could not be followed over many years, the conclusions depended on cross-sectional statistical analysis. Fewer insertions were carried by abundant cord blood beta clonotypes; a weaker similar trend was observed in young adult naive repertoires, while no such trend was observed in memory repertoires. The excess sharing between twins in beta out-of-frame sequences was weaker because fewer shared sequences reduced the signal-to-noise ratio.

Looking up the germline V gene yields CDR1 SGHAT and CDR2 FQNNGV. V is trimmed back by 5 bases and J by 3 bases, and the junction contains 1 base that no gene match accounts for. The CDR3 measures 13 amino acids from cysteine to phenylalanine. The read is trimmed to its CDR3 DNA, 39 bases read in frame from base 1. Library construction relied on 5' RACE. Sequencing was carried out with an Illumina HiSeq 2000. A universal primer binding site was added through template switching, and the final cDNA carried a unique molecular identifier so that TCR cDNA molecules could be counted accurately. Specific primers in the conserved constant-segment region were used to synthesize first-strand cDNA for the TCR alpha and beta chains. Each cDNA library was double barcoded, with a SMART-Mk sample barcode plus Illumina barcodes, to control for contamination. TruSeq adapter sequences along with Illumina sample barcodes were introduced in two successive PCR steps. Sequencing of the TCR alpha and beta cDNA libraries was done on the Illumina HiSeq platform using custom primers. The paper's processing steps were these. MiGEC was used to process raw reads and extract unique molecular identifiers, and MiXCR was used to find CDR3 positions. For each individual, recombination models were inferred using an EM algorithm with the repgenHMM and IGoR tools. The tcR package in R was used for shared clonotype analysis, with sharing normalized by the product of cloneset sizes. To study raw recombination free of thymic and clonal selection effects, out-of-frame nonproductive sequences were analyzed. Starting from the raw public reads, TCRdb applied fastp trimming at Q25, assembled clones with MiXCR and retained in-frame beta chains. When rows share a CDR3 protein, they turn into one entry using the most common DNA and genes. It is TCRdb's table, rather than the study itself, that gives the V and J calls and clone size. This sample holds around 370,000 distinct CDR3 sequences; roughly 9% were observed only once. The ten biggest clones cover about 9.1% of the sample.

The sequence links TRBV11-2 to TRBJ1-1; 9 central bases correspond to TRBD1. This receptor was taken from a woman aged 50 to 65 in good health. The sample comprised naive T cells sorted from blood. The cell subset or site label on this specimen signifies: cells isolated with a human naive T-cell isolation kit. The CDR3 is CASSRDRDTEAFF. The base sequence is TGTGCCAGCAGCCGGGACAGGGACACTGAAGCTTTCTTT.